The entry below gives a single T cell receptor (beta chain) sequence along with its context. The junction does not match germline at one end; this may be a read error. The sample has other DNA sequences that encode this CDR3 too. The data are from a study of T cell changes during pregnancy in multiple sclerosis. Sequencing was performed with immunoSEQ multiplex PCR; in TCRdb, only in-frame clones are kept and a portion is missing. Of 35,000 to 45,000 clones listed, about 90% are singletons. The CDR3 contains 17 residues. The V gene's germline CDR1 is SGHVS and CDR2 FQNEAQ. The chain is built from TRBV7-8 and TRBJ1-1; 11 bases line up with TRBD1. The specimen comprised CD4+ T cells from peripheral blood mononuclear cells, sampled after pregnancy. This clonotype originated in a female donor with multiple sclerosis, enrolled in a pregnancy study. The CDR3 DNA follows: TGTGCCAGCAGTTTAGTGGGACAGGGGGGAATGGGCACTGAAGCTTTCTTT. Translation: CASSLVGQGGMGTEAFF. Full variable domain (outside the CDR3, taken from reference TRBV7-8 and TRBJ1-1): GAGVSQSPRYKVAKRGQDVALRCDPISGHVSLFWYQQALGQGPEFLTYFQNEAQLDKSGLPSDRFFAERPEGSVSTLKIQRTQQEDSAVYLCASSLVGQGGMGTEAFFGQGTRLTVV.